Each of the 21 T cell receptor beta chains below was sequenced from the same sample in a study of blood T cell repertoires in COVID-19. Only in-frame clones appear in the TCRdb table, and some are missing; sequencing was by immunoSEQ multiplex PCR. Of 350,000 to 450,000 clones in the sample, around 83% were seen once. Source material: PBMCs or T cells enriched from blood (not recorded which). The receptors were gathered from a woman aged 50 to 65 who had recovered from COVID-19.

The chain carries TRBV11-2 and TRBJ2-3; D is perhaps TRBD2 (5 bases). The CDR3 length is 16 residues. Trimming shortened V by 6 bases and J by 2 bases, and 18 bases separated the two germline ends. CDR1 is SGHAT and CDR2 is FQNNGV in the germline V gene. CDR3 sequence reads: CASRKSNPAATDTQYF. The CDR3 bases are TGTGCCAGCAGGAAATCGAATCCAGCGGCCACAGATACGCAGTATTTT.

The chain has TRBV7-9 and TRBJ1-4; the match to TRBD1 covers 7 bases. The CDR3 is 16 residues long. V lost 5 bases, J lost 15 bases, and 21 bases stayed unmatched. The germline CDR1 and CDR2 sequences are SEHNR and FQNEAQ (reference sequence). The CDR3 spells CASSEGFPGQMEGVFF. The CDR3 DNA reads TGTGCCAGCAGCGAGGGTTTTCCGGGACAGATGGAAGGGGTGTTTTTT.

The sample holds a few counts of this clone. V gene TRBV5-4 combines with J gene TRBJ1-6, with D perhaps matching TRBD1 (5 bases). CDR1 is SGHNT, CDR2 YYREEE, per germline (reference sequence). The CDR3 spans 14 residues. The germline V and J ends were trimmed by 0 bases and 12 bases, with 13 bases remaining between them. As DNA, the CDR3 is TGTGCCAGCAGCTTGGGGGCCTTCGACAGACCCCTCCACTTT. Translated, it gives CASSLGAFDRPLHF.

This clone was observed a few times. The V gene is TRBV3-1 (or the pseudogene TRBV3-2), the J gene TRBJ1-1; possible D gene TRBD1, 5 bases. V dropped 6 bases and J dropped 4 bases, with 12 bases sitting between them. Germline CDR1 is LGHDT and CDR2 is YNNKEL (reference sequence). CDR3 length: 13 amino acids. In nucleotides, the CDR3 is TGTGCCAGCAGGGCGGGGGGTCCCACTGAAGCTTTCTTT. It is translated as CASRAGGPTEAFF.

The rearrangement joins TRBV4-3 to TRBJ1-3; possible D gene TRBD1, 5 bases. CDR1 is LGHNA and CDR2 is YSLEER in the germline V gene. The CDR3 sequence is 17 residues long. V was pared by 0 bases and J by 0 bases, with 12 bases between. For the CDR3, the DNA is TGCGCCAGCAGCCAAGATCCAGGGTCGAGCTCTGGAAACACCATATATTTT. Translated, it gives CASSQDPGSSSGNTIYF.

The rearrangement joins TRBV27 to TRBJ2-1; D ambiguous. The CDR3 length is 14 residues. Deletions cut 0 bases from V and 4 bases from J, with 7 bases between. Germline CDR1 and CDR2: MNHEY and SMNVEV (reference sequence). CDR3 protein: CASSLSSTYNEQFF. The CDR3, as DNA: TGTGCCAGCAGTTTATCGTCGACTTACAATGAGCAGTTCTTC.

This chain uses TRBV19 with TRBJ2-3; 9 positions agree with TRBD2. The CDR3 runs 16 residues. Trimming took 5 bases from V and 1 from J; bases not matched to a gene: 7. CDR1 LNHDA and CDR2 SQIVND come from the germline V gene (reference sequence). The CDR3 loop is CASSPRLAGRTDTQYF. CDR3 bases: TGTGCCAGTAGTCCGCGCCTAGCGGGGCGCACAGATACGCAGTATTTT. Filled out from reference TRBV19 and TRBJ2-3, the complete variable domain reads DGGITQSPKYLFRKEGQNVTLSCEQNLNHDAMYWYRQDPGQGLRLIYYSQIVNDFQKGDIAEGYSVSREKKESFPLTVTSAQKNPTAFYLCASSPRLAGRTDTQYFGPGTRLTVL.

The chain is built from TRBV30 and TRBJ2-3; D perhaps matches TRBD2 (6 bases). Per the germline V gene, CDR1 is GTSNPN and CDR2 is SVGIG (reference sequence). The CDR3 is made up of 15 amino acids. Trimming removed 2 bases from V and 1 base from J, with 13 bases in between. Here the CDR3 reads CAWSNSGGRTDTQYF. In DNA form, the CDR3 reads TGTGCCTGGAGTAATAGCGGAGGCCGCACAGATACGCAGTATTTT.

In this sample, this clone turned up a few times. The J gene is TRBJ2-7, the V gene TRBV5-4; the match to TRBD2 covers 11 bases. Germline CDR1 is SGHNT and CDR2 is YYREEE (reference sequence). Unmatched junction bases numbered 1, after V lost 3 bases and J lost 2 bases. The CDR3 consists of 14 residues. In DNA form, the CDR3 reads TGTGCCAGCAGCTCTAGCGGGAGGCCCTACGAGCAGTACTTC. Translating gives CASSSSGRPYEQYF.

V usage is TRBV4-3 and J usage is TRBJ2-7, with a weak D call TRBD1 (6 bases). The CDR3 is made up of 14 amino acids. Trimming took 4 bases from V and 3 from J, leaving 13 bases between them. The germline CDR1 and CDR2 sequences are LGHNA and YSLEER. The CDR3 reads CASSRRQDLYEQYF. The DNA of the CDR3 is TGCGCCAGCAGCCGCCGACAGGACCTCTACGAGCAGTACTTC.

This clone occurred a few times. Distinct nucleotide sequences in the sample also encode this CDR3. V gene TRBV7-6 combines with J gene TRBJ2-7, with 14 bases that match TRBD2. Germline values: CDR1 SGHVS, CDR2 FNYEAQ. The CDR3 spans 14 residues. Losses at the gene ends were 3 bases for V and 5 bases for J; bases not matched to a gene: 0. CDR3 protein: CASSLGLAGDEQYF. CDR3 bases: TGTGCCAGCAGCTTGGGACTAGCGGGAGACGAGCAGTACTTC.

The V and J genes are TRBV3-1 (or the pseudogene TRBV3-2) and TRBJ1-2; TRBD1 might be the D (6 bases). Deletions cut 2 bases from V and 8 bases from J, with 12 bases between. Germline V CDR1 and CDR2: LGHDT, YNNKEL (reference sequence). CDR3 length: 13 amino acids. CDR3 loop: CASSQNSGVGYTF. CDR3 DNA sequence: TGTGCCAGCAGCCAAAACTCAGGGGTCGGCTACACCTTC.

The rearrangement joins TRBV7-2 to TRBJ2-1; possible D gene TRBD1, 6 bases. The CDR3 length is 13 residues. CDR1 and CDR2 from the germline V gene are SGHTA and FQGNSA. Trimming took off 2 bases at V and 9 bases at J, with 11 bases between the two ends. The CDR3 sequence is CASSLSWGREQFF. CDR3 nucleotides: TGTGCCAGCAGCTTAAGTTGGGGGCGTGAGCAGTTCTTC.

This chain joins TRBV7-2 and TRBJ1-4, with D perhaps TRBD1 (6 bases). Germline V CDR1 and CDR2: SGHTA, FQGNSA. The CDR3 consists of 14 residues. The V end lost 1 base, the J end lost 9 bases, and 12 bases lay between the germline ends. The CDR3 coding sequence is TGTGCCAGCAGCTTAGAGACAGGTCGGCAAAAACTGTTTTTT. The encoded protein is CASSLETGRQKLFF. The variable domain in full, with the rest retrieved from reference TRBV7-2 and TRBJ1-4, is GAGVSQSPSNKVTEKGKDVELRCDPISGHTALYWYRQSLGQGLEFLIYFQGNSAPDKSGLPSDRFSAERTGGSVSTLTIQRTQQEDSAVYLCASSLETGRQKLFFGSGTQLSVL.

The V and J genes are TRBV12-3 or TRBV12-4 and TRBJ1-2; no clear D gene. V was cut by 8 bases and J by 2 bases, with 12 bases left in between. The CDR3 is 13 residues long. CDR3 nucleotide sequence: TGTGCCAGCGCCCCGCGGGCCAACTATGGCTACACCTTC. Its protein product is CASAPRANYGYTF.

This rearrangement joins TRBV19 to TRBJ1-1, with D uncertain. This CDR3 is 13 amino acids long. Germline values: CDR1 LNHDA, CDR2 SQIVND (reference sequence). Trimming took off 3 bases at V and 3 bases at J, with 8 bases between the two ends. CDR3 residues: CASSIREDTEAFF. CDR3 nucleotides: TGTGCCAGTAGTATCAGAGAGGACACTGAAGCTTTCTTT.

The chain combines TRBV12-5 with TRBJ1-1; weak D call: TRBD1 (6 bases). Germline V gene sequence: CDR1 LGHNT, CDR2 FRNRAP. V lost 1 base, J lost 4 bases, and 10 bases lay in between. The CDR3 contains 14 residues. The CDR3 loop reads CASGLGQGFTEAFF. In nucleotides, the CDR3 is TGTGCTAGTGGTTTGGGGCAGGGGTTCACTGAAGCTTTCTTT.

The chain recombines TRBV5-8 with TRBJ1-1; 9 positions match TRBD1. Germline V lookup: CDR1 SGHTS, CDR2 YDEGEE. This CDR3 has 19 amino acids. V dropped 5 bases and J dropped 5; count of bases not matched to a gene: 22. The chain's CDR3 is CASRAWGAGQGYRGTEAFF. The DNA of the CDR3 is TGTGCCAGCAGGGCATGGGGCGCGGGACAGGGATATCGGGGTACTGAAGCTTTCTTT.

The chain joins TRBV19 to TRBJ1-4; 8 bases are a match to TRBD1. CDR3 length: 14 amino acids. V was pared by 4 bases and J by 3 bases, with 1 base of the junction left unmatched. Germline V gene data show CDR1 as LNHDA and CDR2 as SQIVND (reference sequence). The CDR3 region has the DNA TGTGCCAGTAGTACGACAGGGGCTAATGAAAAACTGTTTTTT. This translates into CASSTTGANEKLFF.

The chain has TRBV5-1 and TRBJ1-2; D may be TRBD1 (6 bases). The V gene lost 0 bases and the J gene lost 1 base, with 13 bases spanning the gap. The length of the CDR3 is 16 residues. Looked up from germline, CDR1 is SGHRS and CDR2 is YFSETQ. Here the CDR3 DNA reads TGCGCCAGCAGCTTGGATGTAGGGGGTGGTAACTATGGCTACACCTTC. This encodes CASSLDVGGGNYGYTF.

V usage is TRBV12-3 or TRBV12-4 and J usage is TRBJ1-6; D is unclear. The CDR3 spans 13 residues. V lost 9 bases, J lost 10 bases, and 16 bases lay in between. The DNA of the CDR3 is TGTGCCAGTACGGGGAGGGTTGGGTCACCCCTCCACTTT. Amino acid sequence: CASTGRVGSPLHF.